Listed below are T cell receptor beta chains from one sample, sequenced in a study of blood T cell repertoires in COVID-19. Profiling relied on immunoSEQ multiplex PCR, and the TCRdb table lists in-frame clones only, not all of them. The sample contains around 70,000 clones, roughly 84% of which appear only once. Material: peripheral blood. The receptors originated from a man aged 45-60 years with acute or convalescent COVID-19. Both conserved end residues are part of each CDR3. The D gene is left open where the match is weak. Some rows mark clone size as missing; the rest say once, few, many or name a class of expanded clone.

D gene	clone size	V gene	J gene	CDR3 protein	CDR3 DNA
-	-	TRBV11-2	TRBJ2-4	CASSGGAGRDPKNIQYF	TGTGCCAGCAGCGGGGGGGCAGGCCGGGATCCCAAAAACATTCAGTACTTC
TRBD1	-	TRBV10-2	TRBJ1-2	CASSELRQGGTGTF	TGCGCCAGCAGCGAACTTAGACAGGGTGGGACAGGCACCTTC
-	-	TRBV5-1	TRBJ1-5	CASPQDGYSNQPQHF	TGCGCCAGCCCACAGGACGGCTATAGCAATCAGCCCCAGCATTTT
-	-	TRBV6-5	TRBJ1-2	CASSYFGQFNYGYTF	TGTGCCAGCAGTTACTTCGGACAGTTTAACTATGGCTACACCTTC
-	few	TRBV3-1/TRBV3-2	TRBJ2-1	CASSQGSSRGNEQFF	TGTGCCAGCAGCCAAGGCTCTAGCAGGGGCAATGAGCAGTTCTTC
TRBD1	-	TRBV6-4	TRBJ2-3	CASSRTGLRTDTQYF	TGTGCCAGCAGCCGGACAGGTCTTCGCACAGATACGCAGTATTTT
TRBD1	-	TRBV9	TRBJ1-1	CASSSRDRGPRTEAFF	TGTGCCAGCAGCAGCCGGGACAGGGGGCCGAGGACTGAAGCTTTCTTT
TRBD1	-	TRBV19	TRBJ1-5	CASSGDRGPQPQHF	TGTGCCAGTAGTGGGGACAGGGGGCCGCAGCCCCAGCATTTT
-	-	TRBV4-1	TRBJ1-2	CASSQDIRDYGYTF	TGCGCCAGCAGCCAAGATATCCGGGACTATGGCTACACCTTC
TRBD2	-	TRBV11-2	TRBJ2-1	CASSFGLALNDEQFF	TGTGCCAGCAGCTTCGGACTAGCGCTTAACGATGAGCAGTTCTTC
-	-	TRBV18	TRBJ2-7	CASSPTRDNYEQYF	TGTGCCAGCTCACCGACTAGGGATAACTACGAGCAGTACTTC
-	few	TRBV13	TRBJ1-2	CASSPTRNYGYTF	TGTGCCAGCAGCCCGACTCGGAACTATGGCTACACCTTC
-	once	TRBV3-1/TRBV3-2	TRBJ2-2	CASSQAPDTGELFF	TGTGCCAGCAGCCAAGCTCCTGACACCGGGGAGCTGTTTTTT
TRBD1	once	TRBV6-6	TRBJ2-7	CASSNLGTGSYEQYF	TGTGCCAGCAGTAACCTCGGGACAGGTTCCTACGAGCAGTACTTC
TRBD1	-	TRBV2	TRBJ1-5	CASSARTGLQPQHF	TGTGCCAGCAGCGCACGGACAGGGCTCCAGCCCCAGCATTTT
-	-	TRBV14	TRBJ1-2	CASSQDQTGYGYTF	TGTGCCAGCAGCCAAGATCAGACAGGCTATGGCTACACCTTC
TRBD1	-	TRBV30	TRBJ1-2	CAWSRDRPYGYTF	TGTGCCTGGAGTCGGGACAGACCCTATGGCTACACCTTC
-	-	TRBV9	TRBJ1-3	CASSALGGALSGNTIYF	TGTGCCAGCAGCGCCCTCGGGGGAGCCCTCTCTGGAAACACCATATATTTT
TRBD2	-	TRBV10-3	TRBJ2-2	CAISESTSVATGELFF	TGTGCCATCAGTGAGTCAACTAGCGTCGCAACCGGGGAGCTGTTTTTT
-	-	TRBV19	TRBJ2-7	CASSLQGFYEQYF	TGTGCCAGTAGTTTACAGGGTTTCTACGAGCAGTACTTC
-	-	TRBV27	TRBJ2-1	CASSLSSGHHEQFF	TGTGCCAGCAGTTTAAGCTCCGGACATCATGAGCAGTTCTTC
-	-	TRBV5-1	TRBJ1-1	CASSLAIGGATEAFF	TGCGCCAGCAGCTTGGCCATCGGGGGGGCCACTGAAGCTTTCTTT
-	-	TRBV2	TRBJ1-5	CASSEARRGALQPQHF	TGTGCCAGCAGTGAAGCAAGGCGGGGGGCCCTTCAGCCCCAGCATTTT
-	-	TRBV30	TRBJ1-6	CAWSVGGGSWSPLHF	TGTGCCTGGAGTGTAGGTGGGGGCAGCTGGTCACCCCTCCACTTT
TRBD1	-	TRBV5-1	TRBJ1-1	CASSLGTGLGAEAFF	TGCGCCAGCAGCTTGGGGACAGGGCTCGGGGCTGAAGCTTTCTTT
-	-	TRBV6-2/TRBV6-3	TRBJ1-4	CASSYGGGTNEKLFF	TGTGCCAGCAGTTACGGTGGGGGGACTAATGAAAAACTGTTTTTT
-	few	TRBV5-4	TRBJ2-7	CASSLGAADYEQYF	TGTGCCAGCAGCTTAGGGGCCGCCGACTACGAGCAGTACTTC
-	-	TRBV24-1	TRBJ1-5	CATSGEGGNQPQHF	TGTGCCACCAGTGGAGAGGGGGGCAATCAGCCCCAGCATTTT
-	few	TRBV19	TRBJ2-4	CASSIDLVANIQYF	TGTGCCAGTAGTATAGATCTGGTAGCGAACATTCAGTACTTC
TRBD1	-	TRBV28	TRBJ1-2	CASSSGGYGYTF	TGTGCCAGCAGTTCAGGGGGCTATGGCTACACCTTC
TRBD1	-	TRBV19	TRBJ2-2	CASSLTGWTGELFF	TGTGCCAGTAGTTTGACAGGGTGGACGGGGGAGCTGTTTTTT
-	once	TRBV5-5	TRBJ1-3	CASSPRSLGGTGNTIYF	TGTGCCAGCAGCCCCCGTAGCTTAGGGGGAACTGGAAACACCATATATTTT
TRBD2	-	TRBV19	TRBJ2-7	CASSLRTSGSWYEQYF	TGTGCCAGTAGTCTAAGGACTAGCGGGAGTTGGTACGAGCAGTACTTC
TRBD1	-	TRBV19	TRBJ1-5	CASSYQGANQPQHF	TGTGCCAGTAGTTATCAGGGGGCCAATCAGCCCCAGCATTTT
-	-	TRBV30	TRBJ1-2	CAWSVRGAYGYTF	TGTGCCTGGAGTGTACGGGGGGCGTATGGCTACACCTTC
-	once	TRBV3-1/TRBV3-2	TRBJ1-4	CASSQSLATNEKLFF	TGTGCCAGCAGCCAATCGCTAGCAACTAATGAAAAACTGTTTTTT
TRBD2	-	TRBV28	TRBJ2-1	CASGSGRENEQFF	TGTGCCAGCGGGAGCGGGAGGGAGAATGAGCAGTTCTTC
-	-	TRBV6-4	TRBJ2-1	CASSDDEGDRDEQFF	TGTGCCAGCAGTGACGACGAGGGAGATCGGGATGAGCAGTTCTTC
TRBD2	-	TRBV9	TRBJ2-3	CASSVLAADTQYF	TGTGCCAGCAGCGTACTAGCGGCCGATACGCAGTATTTT
TRBD2	-	TRBV9	TRBJ2-1	CASSSSGGPIRIDNEQFF	TGTGCCAGCAGCTCCAGCGGGGGGCCAATTAGAATCGACAATGAGCAGTTCTTC
TRBD2	once	TRBV3-1/TRBV3-2	TRBJ2-3	CASSQDSGGSTDTQYF	TGTGCCAGCAGCCAGGATAGCGGGGGAAGCACAGATACGCAGTATTTT
-	-	TRBV2	TRBJ2-1	CASSSRLLNEQFF	TGTGCCAGCAGTTCTCGACTCTTGAATGAGCAGTTCTTC
TRBD2	-	TRBV9	TRBJ2-6	CASSVAPGGVGSGANVLTF	TGTGCCAGCAGCGTCGCCCCCGGGGGGGTCGGTTCTGGGGCCAACGTCCTGACTTTC
TRBD2	-	TRBV27	TRBJ2-1	CASSSTSGRYNEQFF	TGTGCCAGCAGTTCGACTAGCGGTCGCTACAATGAGCAGTTCTTC
-	-	TRBV19	TRBJ1-5	CASKVEGNNQPQHF	TGTGCCAGTAAGGTGGAGGGGAACAATCAGCCCCAGCATTTT